The clone carrying this T cell receptor beta chain was seen many times. As yet, its antigen is unknown. Per the original methods: The study took CDR3 differences across clinicopathological groups and made a distant-metastasis classifier for papillary thyroid cancer from them. TCRdb re-called clones from the PCR reads using MiXCR. The V and J calls and clone size come from TCRdb's table, not from the authors' own analysis. The sample has roughly 90,000 clones; more than 12% are singletons. This record belongs to a study of metastatic and nonmetastatic thyroid tumors. Study summary: The comparison covered peripheral blood and tumor or nodule tissue in malignant and benign thyroid patients. Findings and limits, study-wide: TCR beta diversity was reportedly significantly higher in malignant thyroid tumors than benign nodules, in blood and tumor.

Nobody among the patients had been given any treatment before thyroid surgery. Deletions cut 5 bases from V and 0 bases from J, with 24 bases between. This CDR3 contains 19 residues. CDR1 and CDR2 from the germline V gene are MRHNA and SNTAGT. This receptor was taken from a female donor with papillary thyroid cancer or a benign thyroid nodule (not recorded which). Some clones in this sample may be carry-over from other donors' samples. Sequencing was performed on blood. The V call is TRBV6-4, the J call TRBJ2-3, with a tentative D call TRBD1 (5 bases). The CDR3 here is CASSLNYSPDSPSTDTQYF. CDR3 in DNA: TGTGCCAGCAGTCTGAACTACTCTCCCGACAGTCCTAGCACAGATACGCAGTATTTT.